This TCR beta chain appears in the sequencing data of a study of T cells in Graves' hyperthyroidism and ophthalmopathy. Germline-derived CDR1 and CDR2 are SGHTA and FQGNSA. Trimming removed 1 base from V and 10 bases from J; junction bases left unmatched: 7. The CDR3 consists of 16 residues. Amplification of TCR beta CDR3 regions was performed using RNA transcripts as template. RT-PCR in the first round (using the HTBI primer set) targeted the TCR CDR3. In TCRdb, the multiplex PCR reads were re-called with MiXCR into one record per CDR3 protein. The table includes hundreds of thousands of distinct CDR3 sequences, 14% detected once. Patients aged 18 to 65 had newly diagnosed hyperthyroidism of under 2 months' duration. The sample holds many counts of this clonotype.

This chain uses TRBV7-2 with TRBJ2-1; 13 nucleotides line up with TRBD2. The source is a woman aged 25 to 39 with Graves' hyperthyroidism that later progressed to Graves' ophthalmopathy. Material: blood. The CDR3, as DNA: TGTGCCAGCAGCTTAGGGGGGACTAGCGGGACATACGAGCAGTTCTTC. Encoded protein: CASSLGGTSGTYEQFF.